The 10 T cell receptor beta chains in this list originate from one sample, sequenced in a study of cytomegalovirus exposure and HLA in healthy donors. The PCR was carried out with 60 Vbeta primers and 13 Jbeta primers. The data were produced by immunoSEQ multiplex PCR, yet TCRdb's version contains in-frame clones alone and is incomplete. The sample lists 100,000 to 150,000 clones, 80% to 90% occurring once. Sequencing input: PBMCs. The receptors come from a woman aged 40 to 49 in good health and CMV-seropositive.

J is TRBJ2-7 and V is TRBV4-1; 14 nucleotides agree with TRBD2. Germline CDR1 and CDR2: MGHRA and YSYEKL. The CDR3 is 17 amino acids. V gave up 4 bases and J gave up 3 bases; unmatched junction bases: 8. CDR3 nucleotide sequence: TGCGCCAGCAGCCTAAGAACTGGACTAGCGGGAGGCTACGAGCAGTACTTC. This encodes CASSLRTGLAGGYEQYF.

This chain links TRBV14 with TRBJ2-6; D gene unclear. The germline V gene encodes CDR1 SGHDN and CDR2 FVKESK. The CDR3 is made up of 17 amino acids. Trimming shortened V by 2 bases and J by 0 bases, and 11 bases separated the two germline ends. The CDR3 DNA reads TGTGCCAGCAGCCAATTCTTTCTCGTCTCTGGGGCCAACGTCCTGACTTTC. Residues: CASSQFFLVSGANVLTF.

This chain links TRBV27 with TRBJ2-5; possible D gene TRBD1, 6 bases. The V gene lost 0 bases and the J gene lost 9 bases, with 17 bases spanning the gap. This CDR3 is 15 amino acids long. Germline V gene lookup returns CDR1 MNHEY and CDR2 SMNVEV (reference sequence). DNA of the CDR3: TGTGCCAGCAGTTTATCAGGGACAACGCTTGGTGCCCAGTACTTC. It codes for CASSLSGTTLGAQYF.

The chain couples TRBV6-6 to TRBJ2-5; D might be TRBD2 (7 bases). The length of the CDR3 is 14 residues. Trimming removed 5 bases at V and 2 bases at J, with 12 bases between. Germline V lookup: CDR1 MNHNY, CDR2 SVGAGI (reference sequence). For the CDR3, the DNA is TGTGCCAGCAGTCGGGGAGGGGGGCAAGAGACCCAGTACTTC. Translation: CASSRGGGQETQYF.

The chain combines TRBV4-3 with TRBJ2-7; a weak D match, TRBD2 (6 bases). Looked up from germline, CDR1 is LGHNA and CDR2 is YSLEER. The CDR3 is 17 amino acids. The V gene lost 0 bases and the J gene lost 2 bases, with 17 bases spanning the gap. The CDR3 sequence: CASSQDRLASAPYEQYF. In DNA form, the CDR3 reads TGCGCCAGCAGCCAAGATCGGCTGGCTAGCGCTCCCTACGAGCAGTACTTC.

The chain recombines TRBV30 with TRBJ2-1, with D possibly being TRBD2 (6 bases). The CDR3 is 14 residues long. Germline V gene data show CDR1 as GTSNPN and CDR2 as SVGIG (reference sequence). The chain's CDR3 is CARGAGISYNEQFF. DNA of the CDR3: TGTGCTAGGGGTGCGGGGATCTCCTACAATGAGCAGTTCTTC.

The chain couples TRBV15 to TRBJ2-7; 8 bases map to TRBD2. CDR3 length equals 14 residues. Germline CDR1 is LNHNV and CDR2 is YYDKDF (reference sequence). V gave up 5 bases and J gave up 3 bases; unmatched junction bases: 6. The CDR3 coding sequence is TGTGCCACCAGCCCTCGGGAGGGGATCTACGAGCAGTACTTC. Translated: CATSPREGIYEQYF.

The chain joins TRBV7-3 to TRBJ2-7; TRBD2 aligns across 10 bases. Germline trimming cut 5 bases from V and 5 bases from J; bases unmatched to any gene: 6. This CDR3 contains 14 residues. Germline V gene sequence: CDR1 SGHTA, CDR2 FQGTGA. The CDR3 here is CASSASGRAHEQYF. The CDR3 DNA reads as TGTGCCAGCAGCGCTAGCGGGAGAGCCCACGAGCAGTACTTC. The full variable domain, its missing parts supplied by reference TRBV7-3 and TRBJ2-7, is GAGVSQTPSNKVTEKGKYVELRCDPISGHTALYWYRQSLGQGPEFLIYFQGTGAADDSGLPNDRFFAVRPEGSVSTLKIQRTERGDSAVYLCASSASGRAHEQYFGPGTRLTVT.

This clone was seen just once. The V gene is TRBV13, the J gene TRBJ2-1; maybe TRBD1 (6 bases). Germline assignment: CDR1 PRHDT and CDR2 FYEKMQ (reference sequence). The CDR3 contains 15 residues. The ends were cut back, 5 bases at V and 7 bases at J, with 18 bases in the middle. CDR3 sequence (DNA): TGTGCCAGCAGCGGGGGTCTTACGACAGGTAATGAGCAGTTCTTC. It specifies CASSGGLTTGNEQFF.

The chain carries TRBV28 and TRBJ2-2; perhaps TRBD2 as D (5 bases). The germline V gene has CDR1 MDHEN and CDR2 SYDVKM. The CDR3 covers 15 residues. V lost 7 bases and J lost 2, with 14 bases in between. CDR3 sequence reads: CASTWEQINTGELFF. Here the CDR3 DNA reads TGTGCCAGCACCTGGGAGCAGATCAACACCGGGGAGCTGTTTTTT.